Listed below are T cell receptor beta chains from one sample, sequenced in a study of blood T cells in healthy people across ages. MiXCR was run by TCRdb on the 5' RACE reads, yielding one entry per CDR3 protein. Among roughly 500,000 distinct CDR3 sequences, 24% were seen once, and the ten largest hold around 10%. The sample was also linked to a second study, of T cells of mothers and their children.

Sequencing was done on a sample of blood. Every receptor here comes from a boy between 10 and 17 years old in good health. Both conserved end residues are part of each CDR3. The D gene is left open where the match is weak. Size is omitted from some rows. Given values are once, few, many or a class for expanded clones.

clone size,V gene,J gene,D gene,CDR3 protein,CDR3 DNA
-,TRBV5-6,TRBJ2-4,-,CASSADSWGAKNIQYF,TGTGCCAGCAGCGCGGACAGTTGGGGAGCCAAAAACATTCAGTACTTC
-,TRBV7-2,TRBJ2-5,TRBD2,CASSLRGSGGASRETQYF,TGTGCCAGCAGCCTCCGCGGTAGCGGGGGGGCATCCAGGGAGACCCAGTACTTC
-,TRBV4-3,TRBJ1-1,-,CASSQVQGLNTEAFF,TGCGCCAGCAGCCAAGTACAGGGATTGAACACTGAAGCTTTCTTT
few,TRBV9,TRBJ2-1,-,CASSVDGRTDYNEQFF,TGTGCCAGCAGCGTAGATGGCCGGACAGATTACAATGAGCAGTTCTTC
-,TRBV29-1,TRBJ2-3,TRBD2,CSVGRTSGSTDTQYF,TGCAGCGTTGGTCGGACTAGCGGAAGCACAGATACGCAGTATTTT
few,TRBV19,TRBJ2-7,TRBD2,CASSGRAGRNYEQYF,TGTGCCAGTAGTGGAAGAGCGGGGCGGAACTACGAGCAGTACTTC
-,TRBV5-6,TRBJ2-4,TRBD2,CASSFTKAGLANIQYF,TGTGCCAGCAGCTTCACCAAGGCGGGACTAGCGAACATTCAGTACTTC
-,TRBV7-9,TRBJ2-1,TRBD2,CASSPTGLAEYNEQFF,TGTGCCAGCAGCCCGACCGGACTAGCGGAATACAATGAGCAGTTCTTC
-,TRBV29-1,TRBJ2-3,-,CTASSYDTQYF,TGCACCGCGAGCTCATACGATACGCAGTATTTT
few,TRBV14,TRBJ1-2,-,CASSQDLGSGSLYGYTF,TGTGCCAGCAGCCAAGATCTGGGATCGGGGAGCCTCTATGGCTACACCTTC
-,TRBV7-9,TRBJ1-1,TRBD1,CASRRLGTETEAFF,TGTGCCAGCAGGCGCCTGGGGACAGAAACTGAAGCTTTCTTT
-,TRBV29-1,TRBJ2-3,-,CSEGGSADTQYF,TGCAGCGAGGGTGGTAGCGCAGATACGCAGTATTTT
-,TRBV6-5,TRBJ1-1,-,CASSYSRQMNTEAFF,TGTGCCAGCAGTTACTCGAGACAAATGAACACTGAAGCTTTCTTT
few,TRBV7-9,TRBJ1-1,TRBD1,CASSSGGQGALGTEAFF,TGTGCCAGCAGCTCTGGGGGACAGGGGGCCTTAGGCACTGAAGCTTTCTTT
few,TRBV7-2,TRBJ2-4,-,CASSLDNRSAKNIQYF,TGTGCCAGCAGCTTAGATAACAGGTCGGCCAAAAACATTCAGTACTTC
-,TRBV7-2,TRBJ2-7,TRBD2,CASSPSASGVYEQYF,TGTGCCAGCAGCCCGTCGGCTAGCGGAGTATACGAGCAGTACTTC
-,TRBV20-1,TRBJ2-4,-,CSARDPERLAKNIQYF,TGCAGTGCTAGAGATCCTGAGAGGTTAGCCAAAAACATTCAGTACTTC
many,TRBV28,TRBJ1-2,-,CASSSGYGYTF,TGTGCCAGCAGTTCAGGGTATGGCTACACCTTC
many,TRBV27,TRBJ2-7,-,CASSFDPGTGYEQYF,TGTGCCAGCAGTTTCGACCCTGGGACTGGCTACGAGCAGTACTTC
few,TRBV14,TRBJ2-1,-,CASSQVGHPYEQFF,TGTGCCAGCAGCCAAGTGGGACACCCCTATGAGCAGTTCTTC
-,TRBV7-6,TRBJ2-3,TRBD1,CASSWTGRPDTQYF,TGTGCCAGCAGCTGGACAGGCCGTCCAGATACGCAGTATTTT
few,TRBV29-1,TRBJ1-2,-,CSVRAGVDYGYTF,TGCAGCGTTCGGGCAGGGGTCGACTATGGCTACACCTTC
-,TRBV2,TRBJ1-6,-,CASSEGGGGNSPLHF,TGTGCCAGCAGTGAAGGGGGGGGCGGGAATTCACCCCTCCACTTT
few,TRBV18,TRBJ2-3,TRBD1,CASSYSRGPDTQYF,TGTGCCAGCTCCTATTCTAGGGGGCCAGATACGCAGTATTTT